A selection of T cell receptor beta chains follows, all from one sample in a study of T cell changes during pregnancy in multiple sclerosis. Clones were sequenced by immunoSEQ multiplex PCR, and TCRdb holds only the in-frame ones, with some missing. Found here are about 100,000 clones, 94% of them singletons; the top ten hold roughly 0.9%. Sequenced here: peripheral blood, sampled before pregnancy. The receptors come from a female donor with multiple sclerosis, enrolled in a pregnancy study. Both conserved end residues are part of each CDR3. D genes are given only for firm matches. The size field is filled for only some rows; it gives once, few, many or a size class.

NA	TRBV10-3	TRBD2	TRBJ2-1	CAISTGAGRGNEQFF	TGTGCCATCAGCACCGGAGCGGGAAGAGGGAATGAGCAGTTCTTC
NA	TRBV19	NA	TRBJ2-2	CASTPGLNTGELFF	TGTGCCAGTACCCCAGGGTTGAACACCGGGGAGCTGTTTTTT
once	TRBV27	TRBD1	TRBJ1-5	CASSSDRGTQPQHF	TGTGCCAGCAGTTCCGACAGGGGCACCCAGCCCCAGCATTTT
NA	TRBV5-6	TRBD1	TRBJ2-7	CASSSGTGGLQYF	TGTGCCAGCAGCTCCGGGACAGGGGGTCTGCAGTACTTC
NA	TRBV27	NA	TRBJ2-1	CATRQVNEQFF	TGTGCCACCCGCCAGGTCAATGAGCAGTTCTTC
NA	TRBV6-4	TRBD2	TRBJ2-1	CASSDEGLAGGQQFF	TGTGCCAGCAGTGACGAGGGACTAGCGGGAGGCCAGCAGTTCTTC
NA	TRBV27	NA	TRBJ2-3	CASAIQDTQYF	TGTGCCAGCGCGATTCAAGATACGCAGTATTTT
NA	TRBV10-2	TRBD2	TRBJ2-5	CASSETSGMGAQETQYF	TGCGCCAGCAGTGAAACTAGCGGGATGGGGGCCCAAGAGACCCAGTACTTC
NA	TRBV19	NA	TRBJ1-1	CASSIVTGEAFF	TGTGCCAGTAGTATAGTTACAGGTGAAGCTTTCTTT
NA	TRBV30	NA	TRBJ1-2	CATSGERNYGYTF	TGTGCCACATCCGGGGAGCGAAACTATGGCTACACCTTC
NA	TRBV7-9	NA	TRBJ1-4	CASMGAATNEKLFF	TGTGCCAGCATGGGGGCAGCAACTAATGAAAAACTGTTTTTT
once	TRBV5-1	TRBD1	TRBJ1-5	CASSLGDRASQPQHF	TGCGCCAGCAGCTTGGGGGACAGGGCGTCTCAGCCCCAGCATTTT
NA	TRBV5-4	NA	TRBJ1-1	CASSQKQVRNTEAFF	TGTGCCAGCAGCCAAAAACAGGTGAGGAACACTGAAGCTTTCTTT
NA	TRBV4-2	NA	TRBJ2-7	CASSQDLQVFEQYF	TGTGCCAGCAGCCAAGATCTCCAGGTTTTCGAGCAGTACTTC
NA	TRBV2	TRBD1	TRBJ1-2	CASSWTGGLNGYTF	TGTGCCAGCAGTTGGACAGGGGGGCTTAATGGCTACACCTTC
NA	TRBV6-6	TRBD1	TRBJ2-7	CASRGQGVLYEQYF	TGTGCCAGCAGAGGACAGGGGGTTTTATACGAGCAGTACTTC
NA	TRBV5-1	NA	TRBJ2-5	CASSLSRLGVPETQYF	TGCGCCAGCAGCTTGTCCCGACTCGGAGTCCCAGAGACCCAGTACTTC
NA	TRBV6-6	TRBD1	TRBJ1-2	CASRTGPHGYTF	TGTGCCAGCAGGACAGGGCCCCATGGCTACACCTTC
NA	TRBV6-1	NA	TRBJ2-5	CASRGEETQYF	TGTGCCAGCAGGGGAGAAGAGACCCAGTACTTC
NA	TRBV18	TRBD1	TRBJ1-2	CASSHGTGSHGYTF	TGTGCCAGCTCACATGGGACAGGGAGCCATGGCTACACCTTC
once	TRBV5-6	NA	TRBJ2-7	CASSFWTHATYEQYF	TGTGCCAGCAGCTTCTGGACACACGCAACGTACGAGCAGTACTTC
NA	TRBV2	NA	TRBJ1-5	CASSEFRGHNQPQHF	TGTGCCAGCAGTGAATTCCGGGGACACAATCAGCCCCAGCATTTT
NA	TRBV29-1	NA	TRBJ2-3	CSVSDLPSTDTQYF	TGCAGCGTTTCCGACTTACCAAGCACAGATACGCAGTATTTT
NA	TRBV6-4	NA	TRBJ1-2	CASKASIDGYTF	TGTGCCAGCAAAGCGAGTATTGATGGCTACACCTTC
NA	TRBV21-1	NA	TRBJ2-5	CASSKLVEEETQYF	TGTGCCAGCAGCAAATTAGTCGAAGAAGAGACCCAGTACTTC
NA	TRBV30	NA	TRBJ1-4	CAWSNLATNEKLFF	TGTGCCTGGTCTAACCTTGCAACTAATGAAAAACTGTTTTTT
NA	TRBV5-1	NA	TRBJ2-6	CASSPTRTASGANVLTF	TGCGCCAGCAGCCCCACCCGGACAGCCTCTGGGGCCAACGTCCTGACTTTC
NA	TRBV18	TRBD2	TRBJ2-1	CASSPLLAGGTYNEQFF	TGTGCCAGCTCACCACTCCTAGCGGGAGGGACTTACAATGAGCAGTTCTTC
NA	TRBV2	NA	TRBJ1-4	CASGREKLFF	TGTGCCAGCGGCCGTGAAAAACTGTTTTTT
NA	TRBV7-9	TRBD1	TRBJ2-3	CASSLGETGGTDTQYF	TGTGCCAGCAGCTTAGGAGAGACAGGGGGCACAGATACGCAGTATTTT
NA	TRBV29-1	NA	TRBJ1-3	CSVDWGDGNTIYF	TGCAGCGTTGACTGGGGAGACGGAAACACCATATATTTT
NA	TRBV7-6	NA	TRBJ1-5	CASSLGGFADQPQHF	TGTGCCAGCAGCTTAGGAGGATTCGCGGATCAGCCCCAGCATTTT
NA	TRBV5-6	TRBD1	TRBJ2-7	CASSLGTGPGYEQYF	TGTGCCAGCAGCCTAGGGACAGGTCCAGGTTACGAGCAGTACTTC
NA	TRBV30	TRBD1	TRBJ1-5	CAWSGGQGNQPQHF	TGTGCCTGGAGTGGAGGACAGGGCAACCAGCCCCAGCATTTT
few	TRBV19	NA	TRBJ2-6	CASSISPQGSGANVLTF	TGTGCCAGTAGTATATCCCCCCAGGGCTCTGGGGCCAACGTCCTGACTTTC
NA	TRBV2	NA	TRBJ2-7	CASSQGIREQYF	TGTGCCAGCAGTCAGGGGATTAGGGAGCAGTACTTC